Presented here are 10 T cell receptor beta chains from one specimen sequenced in a study of T cell responses to AZD1222 COVID-19 vaccine. Assay used: immunoSEQ multiplex PCR; TCRdb lists only in-frame clones, some missing. In the table there are 70,000 to 90,000 clones, over 85% of which are singletons. The sequencing used peripheral blood, collected on day 0 of AZD1222 vaccination. The receptors here all came from an adult in good health.

The genes are TRBV5-8 and TRBJ2-5; 9 bases match TRBD1. In germline, CDR1 is SGHTS, CDR2 YDEGEE. The V and J ends lost 2 bases and 2 bases, in that order; junction bases with no gene match: 13. The CDR3 is 18 residues long. The CDR3 protein is CASSFGGTGNSPQETQYF. For the CDR3, the DNA is TGTGCCAGCAGCTTCGGTGGGACAGGGAATTCCCCTCAAGAGACCCAGTACTTC.

This clone has just one count. This sequence joins TRBV7-9 and TRBJ1-4, with 9 bases fitting TRBD1. Germline trimming cut 1 base from V and 3 bases from J; bases unmatched to any gene: 6. In germline, CDR1 is SEHNR, CDR2 FQNEAQ (reference sequence). The CDR3 contains 17 residues. The CDR3 here is CASSLGRQGEANEKLFF. The CDR3 nucleotides are TGTGCCAGCAGCTTAGGTCGACAGGGGGAAGCTAATGAAAAACTGTTTTTT.

This sequence joins TRBV28 and TRBJ2-5; D is uncertain. The CDR3 runs 13 residues. The germline V gene encodes CDR1 MDHEN and CDR2 SYDVKM. Trimming cost V 4 bases and J 5 bases, with 11 bases left between them. The CDR3 is CASSSASRETQYF. In DNA form, the CDR3 reads TGTGCCAGCAGTTCGGCGAGTCGGGAGACCCAGTACTTC.

V and J are TRBV7-2 and TRBJ2-1; 8 bases line up with TRBD1. Trimming removed 5 bases from V and 9 bases from J; junction bases left unmatched: 9. The CDR3 runs to 14 residues. Germline-derived CDR1 and CDR2 are SGHTA and FQGNSA. Here the CDR3 reads CASSPRTGRTEQFF. CDR3 coding DNA: TGTGCCAGCAGCCCGAGGACAGGGAGGACTGAGCAGTTCTTC.

The chain employs TRBV11-2 and TRBJ1-1; D might be TRBD1 (6 bases). CDR3 length: 14 amino acids. Deletions cut 3 bases from V and 5 bases from J, with 13 bases between. Germline CDR1 SGHAT, CDR2 FQNNGV. Written as DNA, the CDR3 is TGTGCCAGCAGCTTGAACAGGGCAAGTACTGAAGCTTTCTTT. This encodes CASSLNRASTEAFF.

The sample holds one count of this clone. The chain links TRBV6-5 to TRBJ1-2, with D uncertain. V lost 6 bases to trimming and J lost 4 bases, with 15 bases between them. Germline-derived CDR1 and CDR2 are MNHEY and SVGAGI. The CDR3 loop spans 14 amino acids. Here the CDR3 DNA reads TGTGCCAGCAGAGCCGCCGCTGGTGGCTATGGCTACACCTTC. Encoded protein: CASRAAAGGYGYTF.

The chain recombines TRBV6-5 with TRBJ1-1; D gene ambiguous. The CDR3 length is 14 residues. With 2 bases removed from V and 1 base from J, the gap between germline ends came to 8 bases. Per the germline V gene, CDR1 is MNHEY and CDR2 is SVGAGI. In DNA, the CDR3 is TGTGCCAGCAGTTACGTCTTAGGGAACACTGAAGCTTTCTTT. Amino acid sequence: CASSYVLGNTEAFF.

The chain uses TRBV12-5 and TRBJ2-3; no clear D gene. V was shortened by 5 bases and J by 1 base, with 7 bases between the two germline ends. The CDR3 contains 13 residues. Germline V gene lookup returns CDR1 LGHNT and CDR2 FRNRAP. This chain's CDR3 is CASGGDRTDTQYF. The CDR3 coding sequence is TGTGCTAGTGGTGGCGACCGCACAGATACGCAGTATTTT.

The CDR3 reads CASRLGLAGANTGELFF. CDR3 nucleotides: TGTGCCAGTAGACTCGGACTAGCGGGAGCGAACACCGGGGAGCTGTTTTTT. The J gene is TRBJ2-2, the V gene TRBV19; 13 bases are a match to TRBD2. CDR1 LNHDA and CDR2 SQIVND come from the germline V gene (reference sequence). The CDR3 runs to 17 residues. J was trimmed by 0 bases and V by 6 bases; bases with no gene match: 4.

The chain has TRBV7-8 and TRBJ1-5; no clear D gene. Germline CDR1 SGHVS, CDR2 FQNEAQ. V dropped 1 base and J dropped 2 bases, with 6 bases sitting between them. The CDR3 sequence is 14 residues long. The CDR3 bases are TGTGCCAGCAGCTTAGGTCTGGGCAATCAGCCCCAGCATTTT. Translation gives CASSLGLGNQPQHF.